This T cell receptor (beta chain) was recorded in a study of early T cells in non-severe SARS-CoV-2 infection. The wider study: Chains were not paired, and sequencing was done on bulk RNA from unsorted whole blood. General observations from the study: Private and CD4 specificities were missed by VDJdb matching, which favored anti-spike CD8 responses.

This clonotype showed up many times. Its antigen is unidentified. cDNA molecules, individually, were tagged with unique molecular identifiers. TCRdb redid the calling of the 5' RACE reads with MiXCR, one entry per CDR3 protein. The sample holds over 45,000 distinct CDR3 sequences, around 6% seen once. Germline V CDR1 and CDR2: SGHVS, FQNEAQ. This CDR3 has 14 residues. Deletions cut 6 bases from V and 2 bases from J, with 14 bases between. The sample comprised whole blood. J is TRBJ2-7 and V is TRBV7-8; either TRBD1 or TRBD2 may supply D (5 bases each). The sequence derives from an adult who was a healthcare worker with PCR-confirmed SARS-CoV-2 infection or an uninfected control (not recorded which). In DNA form, the CDR3 reads TGTGCCAGCAGTTTCGAGGGGCAACCCTACGAGCAGTACTTC. Amino acid sequence: CASSFEGQPYEQYF.